The present T cell receptor (beta chain) was sequenced within a study of cytomegalovirus exposure and HLA in healthy donors. The CDR3 length is 14 residues. Trimming took off 7 bases at V and 3 bases at J, with 13 bases between the two ends. Germline V gene sequence: CDR1 MDHEN, CDR2 SYDVKM. Study-wide results and limits: Sequencing depth across donors, presence/absence analyses assumed, was roughly uniform.

Note on this clone: Its antigen is still unknown.

Use of 60 Vbeta and 13 Jbeta primers characterized the PCR. TCRdb's copy holds only in-frame clones and misses some; the assay was immunoSEQ multiplex PCR. The data hold around 260,000 clones, with under 90% observed a single time. The sample consisted of PBMCs. The clonotype originates from a girl aged 2 to 9 in good health and CMV-seronegative. This chain joins TRBV28 and TRBJ1-3; D not resolved. Here the CDR3 reads CASTRVWHGNTIYF. The CDR3 DNA reads as TGTGCCAGCACCCGGGTATGGCATGGAAACACCATATATTTT.